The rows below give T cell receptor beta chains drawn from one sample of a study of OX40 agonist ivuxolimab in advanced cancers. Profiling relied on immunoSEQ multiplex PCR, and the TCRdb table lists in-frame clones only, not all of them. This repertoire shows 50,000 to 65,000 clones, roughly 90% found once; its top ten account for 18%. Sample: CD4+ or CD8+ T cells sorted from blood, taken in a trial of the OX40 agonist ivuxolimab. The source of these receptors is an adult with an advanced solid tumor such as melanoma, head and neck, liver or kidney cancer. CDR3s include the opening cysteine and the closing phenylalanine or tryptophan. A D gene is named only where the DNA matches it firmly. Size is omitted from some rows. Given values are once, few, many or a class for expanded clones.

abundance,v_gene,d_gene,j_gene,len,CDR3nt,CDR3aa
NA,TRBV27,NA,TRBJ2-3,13,TGTGCCAGCAGAACGTTTAGCACAGATACGCAGTATTTT,CASRTFSTDTQYF
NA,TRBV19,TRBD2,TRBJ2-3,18,TGTGCCAGTAGCTGGGGACTAGCGGGAGAGTACGGCACAGATACGCAGTATTTT,CASSWGLAGEYGTDTQYF
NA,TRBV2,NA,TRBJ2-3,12,TGTGCCAGCTGGGAGCTCACAGATACGCAGTATTTT,CASWELTDTQYF
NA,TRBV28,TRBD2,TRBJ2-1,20,TGTGCCAGCGGCGGGGGGGAGTTCAGCCAACCCGTCTACTCCTACAATGAGCAGTTCTTC,CASGGGEFSQPVYSYNEQFF
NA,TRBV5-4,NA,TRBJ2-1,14,TGTGCCAGCAGCTTGGGGGGGTCAGAAAATGAGCAGTTCTTC,CASSLGGSENEQFF
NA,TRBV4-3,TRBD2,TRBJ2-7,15,TGCGCCAGCAGCCATTCCAGTGGACTAGCAAGCGAGCAGTACTTC,CASSHSSGLASEQYF
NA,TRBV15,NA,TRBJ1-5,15,TGTGCCACCAGCAACACAGGGTGGGGCAATCAGCCCCAGCATTTT,CATSNTGWGNQPQHF
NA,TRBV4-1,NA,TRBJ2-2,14,TGCGCCAGCAGCCCTAGCCCGGGCACCGGGGAGCTGTTTTTT,CASSPSPGTGELFF
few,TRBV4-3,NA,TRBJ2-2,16,TGCGCCAGCAGCCAAGATAGGGCAGGGGCGGGCGGGGAGCTGTTTTTT,CASSQDRAGAGGELFF
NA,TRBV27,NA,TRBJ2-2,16,TGTGCCAGTAACCTCATTCAAACAGCGAACACCGGGGAGCTGTTTTTT,CASNLIQTANTGELFF
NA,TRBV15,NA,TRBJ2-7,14,TGTGCCACCAGCAGTACTCAGGGGCCCTACGAGCAGTACTTC,CATSSTQGPYEQYF
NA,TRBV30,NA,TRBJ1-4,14,TGTGCCTGGAGTGTGTCTGGGTACTATGAAAAACTGTTTTTT,CAWSVSGYYEKLFF